A selection of T cell receptor beta chains follows, all from one sample in a study of CD8 T cells in ankylosing spondylitis. TCRdb re-analysed the 5' RACE reads in MiXCR, keeping a single row per CDR3 protein. The sample carries hundreds of thousands of distinct CDR3 sequences, around 18% recorded once. The sequenced sample consisted of blood, either unsorted or a sorted T cell fraction (not recorded which). Receptors were obtained from a male donor with ankylosing spondylitis or in good health (not recorded which). The CDR3 runs from the conserved cysteine through the conserved F or W. The D gene is left open where the match is weak.

J | V | D | CDR3
TRBJ1-4 | TRBV20-1 | - | CSARPDREKLFF
TRBJ2-1 | TRBV20-1 | - | CSARIGGRNEQFF
TRBJ1-2 | TRBV15 | TRBD1 | CATSREDRGLTGYTF
TRBJ1-5 | TRBV6-1 | TRBD1 | CASSPETGLGGQPQHF
TRBJ2-1 | TRBV14 | TRBD2 | CASSQGTSYNEQFF
TRBJ2-2 | TRBV7-3 | - | CASSFGSAGELFF
TRBJ2-2 | TRBV12-3/TRBV12-4 | - | CASRSRNTGELFF
TRBJ2-3 | TRBV20-1 | TRBD2 | CSAQAGAEDTQYF
TRBJ1-2 | TRBV6-5 | - | CASSYVGNYGYTF
TRBJ1-2 | TRBV6-1 | - | CASTPALRGSGYTF
TRBJ2-2 | TRBV14 | - | CASSQEGGTGELFF
TRBJ1-5 | TRBV20-1 | - | CSTTDTNQPQHF
TRBJ1-1 | TRBV5-1 | - | CASSPQAPNTEAFF
TRBJ1-3 | TRBV12-3/TRBV12-4 | - | CASSRTGDSGNTIYF
TRBJ2-1 | TRBV7-2 | TRBD2 | CASSLRSGDEQFF
TRBJ2-1 | TRBV12-3/TRBV12-4 | TRBD2 | CASSLFGGGANEQFF